This T cell receptor beta chain was captured in a study of response to subunit inactivated influenza vaccine. Study outcomes and limitations: Each seasonal flu vaccination may recruit only limited new T cells, authors suggested.

MiXCR, run by TCRdb on the RT-PCR reads, gives a single entry per CDR3 protein. The repertoire consists of some 640,000 distinct CDR3 sequences, with approximately 15% occurring once and the leading ten covering around 7.3%. This clonotype was recorded a few times. No antigen is known for it. This CDR3 region has 16 residues. The V end lost 4 bases, the J end lost 8 bases, and 20 bases lay between the germline ends. CDR1 is LGHNA, CDR2 YSLEER, per germline. The source of this sequence is a man between 45 and 60 years old who received an inactivated influenza vaccine. The sample in question was PBMCs from blood, obtained 14 to 15 days before vaccination. The chain has TRBV4-3 and TRBJ2-2, with D possibly being TRBD2 (5 bases). CDR3 nucleotide sequence: TGCGCCAGCAGCCTCAGACAATCGGGGTCACCGGGGGAGCTGTTTTTT. Translated: CASSLRQSGSPGELFF.